The subject of this entry is one T cell receptor (beta chain). Its cognate antigen is unknown. The data are from a study of cytomegalovirus exposure and HLA in healthy donors. Measured with immunoSEQ multiplex PCR; TCRdb has only the in-frame clones, and not every one. Altogether more than 95,000 clones are present, about 90% being singletons, with the ten largest covering about 2.1%. V was clipped by 3 bases and J by 10 bases, with 8 bases between them. The CDR3 runs 11 residues. The V gene's germline CDR1 is SGDLS and CDR2 YYNGEE. Study-wide points: Cytomegalovirus association was assigned to about 150 TCR beta chains.

The chain uses TRBV9 and TRBJ1-3; D unresolved. This TCR was sampled from a woman between 18 and 30 years old in good health and CMV-seronegative. Sequenced sample: PBMCs. CDR3 DNA sequence: TGTGCCAGCAGCGCCGGAGGTACCATATATTTT. Translated: CASSAGGTIYF.